This TCR beta chain appears in the sequencing data of a study of shared clonotypes between healthy human individuals. The assay was immunoSEQ multiplex PCR, and TCRdb's table has in-frame clones only and misses some. Of about 2,100,000 clones listed, more than 85% were seen once; the top ten hold over 1.5%. The CDR3 sequence is 19 residues long. V was pared by 1 base and J by 0 bases, with 7 bases of the junction left unmatched. In germline, CDR1 is PRHDT, CDR2 FYEKMQ (reference sequence). Terminally differentiated effector memory CD45RA+ cells were left out of the naive CD8 fraction, which was CD45RO-negative and positively selected for CCR7.

The sequenced sample was naive CD8+ T cells from PBMCs. This clonotype was sampled from a man aged 18 to 30 in good health. Some clones in this sample may be carry-over from other donors' samples. The chain employs TRBV13 and TRBJ2-5, with 14 bases aligning to TRBD2. CDR3 coding DNA: TGTGCCAGCAGCTTAGCTGGGACTAGCGGGAGAAACTACCAAGAGACCCAGTACTTC. As protein: CASSLAGTSGRNYQETQYF.